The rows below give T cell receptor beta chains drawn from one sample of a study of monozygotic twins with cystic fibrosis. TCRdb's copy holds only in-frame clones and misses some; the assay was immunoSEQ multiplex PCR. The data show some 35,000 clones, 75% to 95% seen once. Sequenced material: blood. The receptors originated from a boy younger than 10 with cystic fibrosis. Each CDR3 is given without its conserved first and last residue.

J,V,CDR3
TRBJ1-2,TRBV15,ATSRAVRDFRGYT
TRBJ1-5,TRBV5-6,AIQGVLCGNQPQH
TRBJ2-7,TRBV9,ASSILSTDEQY
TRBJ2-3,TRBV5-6,ASSWDRIPTDTQY
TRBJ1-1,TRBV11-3,ASSSRGAPRDTEAF
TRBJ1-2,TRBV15,ATSRDTGDYGYT
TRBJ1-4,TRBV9,ASSVRGTEEKLF
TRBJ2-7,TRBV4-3,ASSQVSGVNYEQY
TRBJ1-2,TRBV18,ASSPEQVSLGYGYT
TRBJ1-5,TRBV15,ATSEPHGGAYSNQPQH
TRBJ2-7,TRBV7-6,ASSLELGEQY
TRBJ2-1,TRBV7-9,ASSLAGGNNEQF
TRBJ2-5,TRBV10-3,AIRAGGPGRQETQY